The sequence of this T cell receptor beta chain was determined in a study of blood T cell repertoires in COVID-19 (dated by TCRdb to 2018 to 2021). General notes on the study: Samples from collaborators originated in the United States, Italy and Spain and spanned both the acute and convalescent phases of COVID-19. The prospective study material was composed of cDNA or gDNA derived from T cells, B-cell-depleted T cells, or PBMCs. The dataset comprised deeply sampled blood TCRbeta repertoires from subjects exposed to, actively infected with, or recovered from COVID-19. The repertoires were released in a freely available public database intended as a resource for research on the immune response to SARS-CoV-2. The samples were drawn from the first 160 participants of the ongoing ImmuneRACE study and from 950 to 1,500 subjects provided by 6 global collaborators. The sample metadata nearly always contained a de-identified subject ID, COVID-19 status, age in years and sex. Where available, HLA class I and class II types were obtained from metadata supplied by the sample provider rather than from assay-based typing. Results and caveats for the whole study, not just this receptor: How much clinical and demographic metadata was included differed by source and by participant, and the metadata was provided uncurated.

The immunoSEQ Assay, a bias-controlled multiplex PCR, was used to amplify TCRbeta CDR3 regions from genomic DNA. In the source study's methods: The number of nucleated cells in each sample was estimated from the amplification of reference gene primers within the assay. To quantify the absolute abundance of each unique TCRbeta CDR3 rearrangement, sequence reads were collapsed and filtered. Productive Simpson clonality was computed per sample as the square root of Simpson's diversity index over productive rearrangements. Here the immuneACCESS table is served through TCRdb, limited to in-frame sequences with V and J called. Missing clones are a known gap in these copies; in checked studies unresolved V genes cover under half, and the rest lacks a known reason. V, J and clone size reflect that table, while D and trimming were determined from the DNA. This sample comprises about 70,000 clones, about 88% of them detected only once. Together, the top ten hold about 4% of the sample.

Including cysteine and phenylalanine, the CDR3 has 15 amino acids. The CDR3 DNA has 45 bases and is translated from base 1. Trimming takes 6 bases off V and 7 bases off J; junction bases not matched to a gene: 9. The germline V gene (reference sequence) provides CDR1 LNHNV and CDR2 YYDKDF. Concerning this clone: What antigen it recognizes has not been identified. Base quality data are lacking; no much larger clone is found one base away.

Whole blood was collected in K2EDTA tubes by collaborating institutions according to the institutions' own protocols. Collaborator samples were shipped for TCRbeta analysis as frozen whole blood, isolated PBMCs, or DNA extracted from either sample type. The sequenced material came from peripheral blood. The sequence derives from a man aged 65 to 79 with active COVID-19. The chain uses TRBV15 and TRBJ2-4; 10 junctional bases match TRBD1. The DNA is as follows: TGTGCCACCAGACCGTGGGGGGGACAGGGGAACATTCAGTACTTC. Its protein is CATRPWGGQGNIQYF.